The rows below give T cell receptor beta chains drawn from one sample of a study of CXCR3-negative and CXCR3-positive naive CD8 T cells. One entry per CDR3 protein, without DNA, is what TCRdb gives after re-calling the 5' RACE reads. In all, the sample yields 100,000 to 150,000 distinct CDR3 sequences. Sequenced input: naive CXCR3- CD8+ T cells from blood. The receptors shown here come from a human donor in good health. Some clones in this sample may be carry-over from other donors' samples. Both conserved end residues are part of each CDR3.

V,J,CDR3
TRBV28,TRBJ1-2,CASSPILGPYGYTF
TRBV6-5,TRBJ2-2,CASSPGPNTGELFF
TRBV7-9,TRBJ2-6,CASSLTASNSGANVLTF
TRBV29-1,TRBJ2-7,CSAGQGAFEQYF
TRBV4-1,TRBJ2-3,CASSQSHLISTDTQYF
TRBV7-9,TRBJ2-7,CASSPQGGTYEQYF
TRBV7-8,TRBJ2-2,CASSLAGGDDGELFF
TRBV14,TRBJ2-1,CASSQDDLGNEQFF
TRBV12-3/TRBV12-4,TRBJ1-3,CASSLSRVAGNTIYF
TRBV12-3/TRBV12-4,TRBJ2-1,CASSPGTGLYNEQFF
TRBV4-1,TRBJ2-1,CASQGTGVYNEQFF
TRBV27,TRBJ1-6,CASSRAGGSPLHF
TRBV27,TRBJ2-1,CASRKFGTGVFNEQFF
TRBV4-3,TRBJ2-1,CASSQVGASGREGEQFF
TRBV5-6,TRBJ1-1,CASSPSPLDRNLNTEAFF
TRBV15,TRBJ2-1,CATSRDLGGDEQFF